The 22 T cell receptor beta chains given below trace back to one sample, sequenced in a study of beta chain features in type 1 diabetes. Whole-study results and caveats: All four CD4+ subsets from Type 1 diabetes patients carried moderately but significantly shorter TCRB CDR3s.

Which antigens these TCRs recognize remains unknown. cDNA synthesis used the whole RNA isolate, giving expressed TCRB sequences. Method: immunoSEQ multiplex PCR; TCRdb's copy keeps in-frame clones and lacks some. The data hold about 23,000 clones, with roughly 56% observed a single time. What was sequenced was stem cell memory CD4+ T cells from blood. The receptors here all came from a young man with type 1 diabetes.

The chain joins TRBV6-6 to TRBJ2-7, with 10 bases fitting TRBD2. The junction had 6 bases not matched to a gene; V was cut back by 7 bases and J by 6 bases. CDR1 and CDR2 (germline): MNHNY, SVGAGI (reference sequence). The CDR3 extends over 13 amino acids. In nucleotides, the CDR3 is TGTGCCAGCAAAGCGGGGGGGCCGCGCGAGCAGTACTTC. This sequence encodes CASKAGGPREQYF.

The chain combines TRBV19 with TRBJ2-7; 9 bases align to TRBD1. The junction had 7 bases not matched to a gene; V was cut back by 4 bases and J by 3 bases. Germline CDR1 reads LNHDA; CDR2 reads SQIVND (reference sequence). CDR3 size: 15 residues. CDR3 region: CASSTAGTGNYEQYF. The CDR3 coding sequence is TGTGCCAGTAGTACGGCCGGGACAGGGAACTACGAGCAGTACTTC.

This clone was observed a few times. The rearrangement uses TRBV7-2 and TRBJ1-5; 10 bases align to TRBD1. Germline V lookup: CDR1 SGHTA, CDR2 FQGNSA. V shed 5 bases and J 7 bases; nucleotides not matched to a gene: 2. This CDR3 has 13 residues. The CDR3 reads CASSQGQGQPQHF. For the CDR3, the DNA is TGTGCCAGCAGCCAGGGACAGGGGCAGCCCCAGCATTTT.

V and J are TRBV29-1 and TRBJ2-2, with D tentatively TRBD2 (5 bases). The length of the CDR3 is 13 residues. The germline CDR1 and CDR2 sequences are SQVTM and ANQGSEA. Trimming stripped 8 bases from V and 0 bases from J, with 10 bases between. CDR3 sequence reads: CSILVPNTGELFF. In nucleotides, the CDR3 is TGCAGCATACTAGTGCCGAACACCGGGGAGCTGTTTTTT.

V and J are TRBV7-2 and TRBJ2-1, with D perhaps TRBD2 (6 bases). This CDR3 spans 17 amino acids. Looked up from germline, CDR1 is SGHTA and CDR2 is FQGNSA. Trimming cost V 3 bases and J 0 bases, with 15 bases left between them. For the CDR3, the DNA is TGTGCCAGCAGCTTCCCACTAGCCGAGAGCTCCTACAATGAGCAGTTCTTC. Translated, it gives CASSFPLAESSYNEQFF.

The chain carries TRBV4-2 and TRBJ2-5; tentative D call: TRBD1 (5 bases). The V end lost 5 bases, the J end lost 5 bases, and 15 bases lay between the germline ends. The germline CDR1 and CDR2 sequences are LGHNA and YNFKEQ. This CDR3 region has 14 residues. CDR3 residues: CASSGGNRRETQYF. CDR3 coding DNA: TGTGCCAGCAGCGGTGGGAACAGGCGGGAGACCCAGTACTTC.

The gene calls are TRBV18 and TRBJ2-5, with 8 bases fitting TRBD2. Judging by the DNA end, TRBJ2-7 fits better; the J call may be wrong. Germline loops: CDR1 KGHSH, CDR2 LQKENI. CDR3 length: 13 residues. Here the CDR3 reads CASSPAGGYEQYF. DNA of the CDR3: TGTGCCAGCTCACCGGCGGGAGGCTACGAGCAGTACTTC.

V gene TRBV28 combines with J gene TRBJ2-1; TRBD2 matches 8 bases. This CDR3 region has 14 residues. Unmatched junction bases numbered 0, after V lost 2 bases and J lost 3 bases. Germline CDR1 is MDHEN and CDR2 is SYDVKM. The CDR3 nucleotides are TGTGCCAGCAGTTTAAGCGGGGGCTACAATGAGCAGTTCTTC. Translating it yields CASSLSGGYNEQFF.

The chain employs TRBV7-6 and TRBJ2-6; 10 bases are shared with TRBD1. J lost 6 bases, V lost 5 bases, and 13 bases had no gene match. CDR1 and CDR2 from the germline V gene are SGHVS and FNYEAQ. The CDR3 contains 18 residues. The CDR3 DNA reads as TGTGCCAGCAGCCCCCGGACAGGGGGAACATCGAAGGCCAACGTCCTGACTTTC. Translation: CASSPRTGGTSKANVLTF.

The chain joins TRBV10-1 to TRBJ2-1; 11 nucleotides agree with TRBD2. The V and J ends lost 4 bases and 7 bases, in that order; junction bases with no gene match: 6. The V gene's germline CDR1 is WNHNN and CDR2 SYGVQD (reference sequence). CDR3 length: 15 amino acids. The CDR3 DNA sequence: TGCGCCAGCAGTGGACTAGCGGGGATGGGGAATGAGCAGTTCTTC. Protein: CASSGLAGMGNEQFF.

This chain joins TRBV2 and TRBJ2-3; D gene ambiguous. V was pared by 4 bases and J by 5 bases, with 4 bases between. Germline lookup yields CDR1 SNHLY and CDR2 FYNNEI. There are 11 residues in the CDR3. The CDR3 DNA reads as TGTGCCAGCAGTGTAGTAGATACGCAGTATTTT. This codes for CASSVVDTQYF.

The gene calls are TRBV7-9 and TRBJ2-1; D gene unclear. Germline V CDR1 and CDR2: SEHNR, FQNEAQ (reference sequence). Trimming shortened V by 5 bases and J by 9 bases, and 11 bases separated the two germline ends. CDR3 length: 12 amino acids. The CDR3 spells CASSLLPIEQFF. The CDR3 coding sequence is TGTGCCAGCAGCCTTCTACCGATTGAGCAGTTCTTC.

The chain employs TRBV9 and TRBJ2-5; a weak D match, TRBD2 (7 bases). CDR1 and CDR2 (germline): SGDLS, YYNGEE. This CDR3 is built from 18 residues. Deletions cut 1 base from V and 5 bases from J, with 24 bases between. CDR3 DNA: TGTGCCAGCAGCGTATCATGGGGTGGCCGGGGGGCTCCGGAGACCCAGTACTTC. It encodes CASSVSWGGRGAPETQYF.

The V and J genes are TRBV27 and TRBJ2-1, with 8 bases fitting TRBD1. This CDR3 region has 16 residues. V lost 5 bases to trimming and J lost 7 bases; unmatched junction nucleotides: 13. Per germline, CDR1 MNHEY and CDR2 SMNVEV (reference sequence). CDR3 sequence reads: CASSPHRGISRNEQFF. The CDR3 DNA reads TGTGCCAGCAGTCCCCACAGGGGGATATCTCGGAATGAGCAGTTCTTC.

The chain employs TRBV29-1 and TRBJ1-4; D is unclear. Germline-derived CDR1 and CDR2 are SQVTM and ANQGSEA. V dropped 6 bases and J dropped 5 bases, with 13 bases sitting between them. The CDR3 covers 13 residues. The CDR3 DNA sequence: TGCAGCGTGGAACGAAGCCCCAATGAAAAACTGTTTTTT. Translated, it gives CSVERSPNEKLFF.

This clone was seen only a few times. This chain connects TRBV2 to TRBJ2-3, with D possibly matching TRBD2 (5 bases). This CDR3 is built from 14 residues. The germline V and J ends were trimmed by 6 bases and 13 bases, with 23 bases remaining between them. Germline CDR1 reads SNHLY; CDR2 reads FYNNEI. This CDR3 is CASRRLGSLREEYF. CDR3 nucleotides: TGTGCCAGCAGGCGGCTCGGCTCTTTACGGGAAGAGTATTTT.

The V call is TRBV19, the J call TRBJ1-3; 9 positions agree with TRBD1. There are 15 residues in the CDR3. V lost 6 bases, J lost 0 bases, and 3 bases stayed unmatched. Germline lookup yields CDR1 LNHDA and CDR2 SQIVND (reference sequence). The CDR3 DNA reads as TGTGCCAGTAGACTGGGACAGGGCTCTGGAAACACCATATATTTT. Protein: CASRLGQGSGNTIYF.

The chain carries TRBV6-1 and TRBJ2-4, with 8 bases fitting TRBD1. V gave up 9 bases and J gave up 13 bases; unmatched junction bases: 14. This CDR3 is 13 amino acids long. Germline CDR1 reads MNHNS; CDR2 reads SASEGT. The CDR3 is CARSYMDRAPQYF. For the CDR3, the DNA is TGTGCCAGAAGCTACATGGACAGGGCCCCCCAGTACTTC.

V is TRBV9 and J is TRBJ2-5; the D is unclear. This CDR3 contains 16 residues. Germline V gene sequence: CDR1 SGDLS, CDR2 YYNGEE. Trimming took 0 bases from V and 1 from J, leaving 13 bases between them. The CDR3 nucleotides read TGTGCCAGCAGCGTAGTAAACCAGAACCTCCAAGAGACCCAGTACTTC. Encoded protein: CASSVVNQNLQETQYF.

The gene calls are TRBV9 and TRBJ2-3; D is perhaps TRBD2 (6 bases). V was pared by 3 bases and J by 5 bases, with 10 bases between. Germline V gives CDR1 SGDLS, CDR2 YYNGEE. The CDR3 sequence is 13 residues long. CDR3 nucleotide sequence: TGTGCCAGCAGCGCGTCCGGGGGAGATACGCAGTATTTT. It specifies CASSASGGDTQYF.

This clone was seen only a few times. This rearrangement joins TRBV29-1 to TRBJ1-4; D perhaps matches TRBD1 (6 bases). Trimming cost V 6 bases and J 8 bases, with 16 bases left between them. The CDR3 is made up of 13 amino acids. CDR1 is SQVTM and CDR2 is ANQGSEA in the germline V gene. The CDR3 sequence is CSVLEGVGEKLFF. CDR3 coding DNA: TGCAGCGTCCTCGAGGGGGTGGGAGAAAAACTGTTTTTT.

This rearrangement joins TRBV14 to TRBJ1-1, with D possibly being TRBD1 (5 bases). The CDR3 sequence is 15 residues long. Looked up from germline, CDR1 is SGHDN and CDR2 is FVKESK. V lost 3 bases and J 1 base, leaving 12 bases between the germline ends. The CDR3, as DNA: TGTGCCAGCAGCCATCGTGTTCAGGGGAACACTGAAGCTTTCTTT. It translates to CASSHRVQGNTEAFF.